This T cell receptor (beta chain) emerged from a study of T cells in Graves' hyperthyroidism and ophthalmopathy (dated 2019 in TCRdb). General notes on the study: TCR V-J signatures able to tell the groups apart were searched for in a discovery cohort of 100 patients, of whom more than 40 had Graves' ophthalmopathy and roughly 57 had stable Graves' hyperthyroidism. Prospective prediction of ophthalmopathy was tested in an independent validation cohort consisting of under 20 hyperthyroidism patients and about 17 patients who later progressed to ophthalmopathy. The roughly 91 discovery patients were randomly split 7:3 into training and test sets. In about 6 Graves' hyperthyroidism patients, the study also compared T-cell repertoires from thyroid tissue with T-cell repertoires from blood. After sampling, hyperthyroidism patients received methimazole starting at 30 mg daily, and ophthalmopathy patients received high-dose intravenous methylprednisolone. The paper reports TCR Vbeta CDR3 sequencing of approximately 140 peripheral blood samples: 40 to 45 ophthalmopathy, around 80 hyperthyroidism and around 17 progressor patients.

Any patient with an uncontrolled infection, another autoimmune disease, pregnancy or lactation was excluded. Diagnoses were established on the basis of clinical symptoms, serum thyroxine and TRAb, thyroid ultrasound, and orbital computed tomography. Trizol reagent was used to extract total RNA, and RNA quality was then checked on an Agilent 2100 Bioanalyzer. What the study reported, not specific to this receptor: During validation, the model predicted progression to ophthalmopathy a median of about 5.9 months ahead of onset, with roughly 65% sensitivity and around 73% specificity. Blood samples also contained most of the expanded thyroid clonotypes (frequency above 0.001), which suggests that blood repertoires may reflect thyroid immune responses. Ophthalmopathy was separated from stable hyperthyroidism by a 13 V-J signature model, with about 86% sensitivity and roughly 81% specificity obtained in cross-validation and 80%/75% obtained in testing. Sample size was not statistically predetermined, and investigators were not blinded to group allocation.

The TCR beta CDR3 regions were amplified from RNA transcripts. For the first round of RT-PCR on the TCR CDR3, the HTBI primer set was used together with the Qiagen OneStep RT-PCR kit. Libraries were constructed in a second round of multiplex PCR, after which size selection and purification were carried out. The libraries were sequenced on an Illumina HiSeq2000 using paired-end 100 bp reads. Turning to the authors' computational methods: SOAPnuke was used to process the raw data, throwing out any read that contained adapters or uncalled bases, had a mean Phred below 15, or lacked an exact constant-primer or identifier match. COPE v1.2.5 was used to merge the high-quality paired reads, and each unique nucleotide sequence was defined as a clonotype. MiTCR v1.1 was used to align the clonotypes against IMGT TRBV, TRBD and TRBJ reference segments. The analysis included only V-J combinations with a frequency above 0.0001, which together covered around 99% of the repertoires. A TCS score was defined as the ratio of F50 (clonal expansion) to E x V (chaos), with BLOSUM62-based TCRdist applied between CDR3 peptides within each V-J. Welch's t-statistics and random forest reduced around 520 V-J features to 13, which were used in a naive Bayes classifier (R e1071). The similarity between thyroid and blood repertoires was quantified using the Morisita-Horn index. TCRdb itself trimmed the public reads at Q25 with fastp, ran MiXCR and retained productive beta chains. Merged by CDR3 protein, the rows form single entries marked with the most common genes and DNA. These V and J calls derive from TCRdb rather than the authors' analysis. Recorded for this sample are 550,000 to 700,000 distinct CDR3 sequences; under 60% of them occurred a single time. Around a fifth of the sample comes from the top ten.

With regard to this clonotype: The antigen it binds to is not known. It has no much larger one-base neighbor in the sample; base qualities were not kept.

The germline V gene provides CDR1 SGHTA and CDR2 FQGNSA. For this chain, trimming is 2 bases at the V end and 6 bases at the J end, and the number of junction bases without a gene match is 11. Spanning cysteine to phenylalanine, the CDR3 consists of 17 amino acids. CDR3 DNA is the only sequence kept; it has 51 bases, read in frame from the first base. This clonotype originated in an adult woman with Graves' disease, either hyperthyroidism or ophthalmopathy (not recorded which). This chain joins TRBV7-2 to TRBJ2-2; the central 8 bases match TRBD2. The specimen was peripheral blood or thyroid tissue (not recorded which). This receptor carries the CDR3 CASSLIVTSGLAGELFF. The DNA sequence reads TGTGCCAGCAGCTTAATAGTCACTAGCGGACTCGCCGGGGAGCTGTTTTTT.